Following are 20 T cell receptor beta chains from one sample sequenced in a study of OX40 agonist ivuxolimab in advanced cancers. The table came from immunoSEQ multiplex PCR; TCRdb's copy has only in-frame clones and leaves some out. The sample shows almost 85,000 clones, 80% to 90% of them seen only once. This sample comprised CD4+ or CD8+ T cells sorted from blood, obtained in a trial of the OX40 agonist ivuxolimab. Every receptor here comes from an adult with an advanced solid tumor such as melanoma, head and neck, liver or kidney cancer.

This chain connects TRBV19 to TRBJ1-4; maybe TRBD1 (6 bases). Per germline, CDR1 LNHDA and CDR2 SQIVND (reference sequence). CDR3 length: 16 residues. V was trimmed by 6 bases and J by 5 bases, leaving 19 bases between them. In nucleotides, the CDR3 is TGTGCCAGTAGGGAAGGACAGATACAACTAAATGAAAAACTGTTTTTT. It translates to CASREGQIQLNEKLFF.

The chain carries TRBV7-9 and TRBJ2-5; 9 nucleotides match TRBD2. With V trimmed by 0 bases and J by 0 bases, 2 bases remained unmatched. CDR3 length equals 16 residues. CDR1 is SEHNR and CDR2 is FQNEAQ in the germline V gene (reference sequence). The CDR3 sequence: CASSLARTSDQETQYF. The CDR3 region has the DNA TGTGCCAGCAGCTTAGCGCGGACTAGCGACCAAGAGACCCAGTACTTC.

The rearrangement uses TRBV15 and TRBJ1-2; 7 bases map to TRBD1. This CDR3 is 16 amino acids long. Germline V gene sequence: CDR1 LNHNV, CDR2 YYDKDF (reference sequence). Losses at the gene ends were 0 bases for V and 8 bases for J; bases not matched to a gene: 12. The CDR3 bases are TGTGCCACCAGCAGAGACAGGGGGGGCAATGTGTTCGGCTACACCTTC. This gives the protein CATSRDRGGNVFGYTF.

This chain links TRBV19 with TRBJ1-1, with TRBD1 as a possible D gene (5 bases). V gave up 4 bases and J gave up 3 bases, with 9 bases separating them. The germline V gene encodes CDR1 LNHDA and CDR2 SQIVND (reference sequence). The CDR3 is 13 amino acids. CDR3 nucleotides: TGTGCCAGTAGTAAGGAGGGGCACACTGAAGCTTTCTTT. Protein sequence: CASSKEGHTEAFF.

This clone was recorded once. In the same sample, other DNA sequences code for this CDR3. The chain links TRBV9 to TRBJ2-3; the match to TRBD2 covers 10 bases. The CDR3 covers 16 residues. The V gene's germline CDR1 is SGDLS and CDR2 YYNGEE. J lost 1 base, V lost 0 bases, and 2 bases had no gene match. The CDR3 region has the DNA TGTGCCAGCAGCGTAGGTCTAGCGGGGGGCACAGATACGCAGTATTTT. Protein product: CASSVGLAGGTDTQYF.

The chain employs TRBV5-1 and TRBJ2-2, with 9 positions matching TRBD1. The CDR3 has 15 residues. Germline-derived CDR1 and CDR2 are SGHRS and YFSETQ. Losses at the gene ends were 3 bases for V and 4 bases for J; bases not matched to a gene: 4. CDR3 sequence: CASSSDRGFTGELFF. For the CDR3, the DNA is TGCGCCAGCAGCTCGGACAGGGGATTCACCGGGGAGCTGTTTTTT.

The chain combines TRBV6-5 with TRBJ2-1; 9 bases match TRBD2. CDR3 size: 15 residues. CDR1 is MNHEY, CDR2 SVGAGI, per germline. The junction had 9 bases not matched to a gene; V was cut back by 4 bases and J by 8 bases. The DNA of the CDR3 is TGTGCCAGCAGTTTACTAGCGGGCGCCTCATATGAGCAGTTCTTC. This gives the protein CASSLLAGASYEQFF.

The V call is TRBV7-9, the J call TRBJ2-7; D uncertain. Trimming stripped 7 bases from V and 8 bases from J, with 18 bases between. This CDR3 contains 13 residues. Per the germline V gene, CDR1 is SEHNR and CDR2 is FQNEAQ (reference sequence). The CDR3 reads CASNFGPMSQQYF. The CDR3 DNA is TGTGCCAGCAACTTCGGGCCGATGTCCCAGCAGTACTTC.

The CDR3 DNA reads TGTGCCAGCAGCCAGATTCTAGCGGGAGGAGATACGCAGTATTTT. Translated: CASSQILAGGDTQYF. The chain carries TRBV14 and TRBJ2-3, with 11 bases that match TRBD2. J gave up 5 bases and V 3 bases, and 4 bases lay outside the gene matches. In germline, CDR1 is SGHDN, CDR2 FVKESK. This CDR3 is 15 amino acids long.

The rearrangement links TRBV4-3 to TRBJ2-2; D may be TRBD2 (6 bases). The CDR3 is 16 amino acids. The germline CDR1 and CDR2 sequences are LGHNA and YSLEER. Trimming left V 1 base short and J 7 bases short, with 16 bases between. CDR3 amino acids: CASSQAAGPLGGELFF. CDR3 coding DNA: TGCGCCAGCAGCCAAGCCGCGGGACCCCTGGGCGGGGAGCTGTTTTTT.

The chain employs TRBV6-5 and TRBJ2-5, with 7 positions matching TRBD2. CDR3 length: 15 amino acids. CDR1 and CDR2 (germline): MNHEY, SVGAGI. V dropped 0 bases and J dropped 6; count of bases not matched to a gene: 7. As DNA, the CDR3 is TGTGCCAGCAGTTACTCTCCGGACGGGGGGAAGACCCAGTACTTC. Translated: CASSYSPDGGKTQYF.

CDR3 protein: CASSFQTHTDTQYF. DNA for the CDR3: TGCGCCAGCAGCTTCCAAACCCACACAGATACGCAGTATTTT. V is TRBV5-1 and J is TRBJ2-3; no clear D gene. CDR3 length: 14 residues. The germline V gene encodes CDR1 SGHRS and CDR2 YFSETQ. V was clipped by 2 bases and J by 2 bases, with 9 bases between them.

The chain couples TRBV27 to TRBJ2-5, with TRBD2 matching 13 bases. V was clipped by 5 bases and J by 5 bases; unmatched bases: 5. CDR1 and CDR2 (germline): MNHEY, SMNVEV (reference sequence). CDR3 length: 15 residues. Written as DNA, the CDR3 is TGTGCCAGCAGTCGGACTAGCGGGAGCTGGGAGACCCAGTACTTC. This codes for CASSRTSGSWETQYF.

The rearrangement joins TRBV7-6 to TRBJ2-1; D uncertain. Germline V lookup: CDR1 SGHVS, CDR2 FNYEAQ. CDR3 size: 11 residues. Trimming cost V 4 bases and J 7 bases, with 5 bases left between them. The CDR3: CASSSRNEQFF. CDR3 nucleotides: TGTGCCAGCAGCTCGAGGAATGAGCAGTTCTTC.

The V and J genes are TRBV5-1 and TRBJ2-1; 12 bases match TRBD2. V shed 4 bases, J shed 6 bases, and the junction held 5 bases outside the gene matches. The CDR3 has 15 amino acids. CDR1 and CDR2 from the germline V gene are SGHRS and YFSETQ. The CDR3 coding sequence is TGCGCCAGCAGCCTGACTAGCGGGAGTGGCAATGAGCAGTTCTTC. Translation: CASSLTSGSGNEQFF.

In its sample, this clone was seen once. The chain has TRBV28 and TRBJ2-3, with 9 bases fitting TRBD2. Trimming took 5 bases from V and 3 from J; bases not matched to a gene: 21. Germline lookup yields CDR1 MDHEN and CDR2 SYDVKM. This CDR3 spans 20 amino acids. CDR3 nucleotides: TGTGCCAGCAGTGGAGTTGGGACTAGCAGTGGGCCACTACAGACAGATACGCAGTATTTT. It translates to CASSGVGTSSGPLQTDTQYF.

This clone was recorded once. The chain employs TRBV7-9 and TRBJ2-7, with 7 nucleotides matching TRBD2. Per the germline V gene, CDR1 is SEHNR and CDR2 is FQNEAQ (reference sequence). The J segment lost 0 bases and the V segment lost 0 bases, leaving 2 bases of the junction unmatched. This CDR3 is 15 amino acids long. The CDR3 loop reads CASSLAGGSSYEQYV. In DNA form, the CDR3 reads TGTGCCAGCAGCTTAGCCGGGGGGAGCTCCTACGAGCAGTACGTC.

The gene calls are TRBV6-6 and TRBJ1-1; TRBD1 is a possible D gene (6 bases). Trimming took 5 bases from V and 8 from J, leaving 12 bases between them. Germline V gene lookup returns CDR1 MNHNY and CDR2 SVGAGI (reference sequence). This CDR3 contains 12 residues. CDR3 sequence reads: CASSPGGPEAFF. The CDR3 coding sequence is TGTGCCAGCAGTCCGGGGGGCCCGGAAGCTTTCTTT.

The chain is built from TRBV5-1 and TRBJ2-3; no definite D call. Trimming took off 4 bases at V and 3 bases at J, with 18 bases between the two ends. The CDR3 runs to 16 residues. Germline assignment: CDR1 SGHRS and CDR2 YFSETQ. CDR3 in DNA: TGCGCCAGCAGCCACCGGGCGGAAGGAAGGACAGATACGCAGTATTTT. Its translation is CASSHRAEGRTDTQYF.

V is TRBV6-5 and J is TRBJ2-1, with 12 bases aligning to TRBD2. The CDR3 extends over 16 amino acids. The germline V gene has CDR1 MNHEY and CDR2 SVGAGI. V was clipped by 0 bases and J by 7 bases; unmatched bases: 4. CDR3 sequence (DNA): TGTGCCAGCAGTTACTCTTCCGGGACTAGCGGGAATGAGCAGTTCTTC. Protein product: CASSYSSGTSGNEQFF.